This is a list of T cell receptor beta chains from one sample in a study of shared clonotypes between healthy human individuals. TCRdb's table, derived via immunoSEQ multiplex PCR, lists solely in-frame clones and lacks some. The table lists some 2,000,000 clones, approximately 96% of them singletons. The sequenced material came from naive CD4+ T cells sorted from blood. The receptors shown here come from a man between 18 and 35 years old in good health. The CDR3 runs from the conserved cysteine through the conserved F or W.

J: TRBJ1-2; V: TRBV30; CDR3: CAWSRESNYGYTF
J: TRBJ1-3; V: TRBV29-1; CDR3: CSMSTGTPRGTIYF
J: TRBJ2-7; V: TRBV25-1; CDR3: CASSAGTGGYEQYF
J: TRBJ2-3; V: TRBV28; CDR3: CASSLDAGDTQYF
J: TRBJ2-1; V: TRBV6-6; CDR3: CASRPPGSDYNEQFF
J: TRBJ2-1; V: TRBV7-5; CDR3: CARSSFNEQFF
J: TRBJ1-3; V: TRBV7-9; CDR3: CASSQAGASGNTIYF
J: TRBJ1-4; V: TRBV18; CDR3: CASSLNNAAGESEKLFF
J: TRBJ2-3; V: TRBV7-2; CDR3: CASSSWPSGYTDTQYF
J: TRBJ1-5; V: TRBV2; CDR3: CASNGGSNQPQHF
J: TRBJ1-5; V: TRBV7-2; CDR3: CASSLAPATSNQPQHF